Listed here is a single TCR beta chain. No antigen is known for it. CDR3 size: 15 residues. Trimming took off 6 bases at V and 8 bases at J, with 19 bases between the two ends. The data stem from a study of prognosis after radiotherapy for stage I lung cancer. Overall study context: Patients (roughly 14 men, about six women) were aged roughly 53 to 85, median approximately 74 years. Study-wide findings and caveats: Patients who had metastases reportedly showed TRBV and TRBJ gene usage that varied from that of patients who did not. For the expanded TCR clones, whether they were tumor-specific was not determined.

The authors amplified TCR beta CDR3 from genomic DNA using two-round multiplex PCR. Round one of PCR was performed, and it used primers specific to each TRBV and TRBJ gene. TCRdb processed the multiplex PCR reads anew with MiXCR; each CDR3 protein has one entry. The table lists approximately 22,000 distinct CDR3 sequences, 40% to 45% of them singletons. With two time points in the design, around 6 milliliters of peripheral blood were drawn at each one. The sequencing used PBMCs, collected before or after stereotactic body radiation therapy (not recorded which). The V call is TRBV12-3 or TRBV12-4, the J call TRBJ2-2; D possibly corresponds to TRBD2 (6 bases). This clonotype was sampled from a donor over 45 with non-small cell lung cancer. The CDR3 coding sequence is TGTGCCAGCAGACTAGAGGGAGGCCTGGGAGGGGAGCTGTTTTTT. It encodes CASRLEGGLGGELFF.